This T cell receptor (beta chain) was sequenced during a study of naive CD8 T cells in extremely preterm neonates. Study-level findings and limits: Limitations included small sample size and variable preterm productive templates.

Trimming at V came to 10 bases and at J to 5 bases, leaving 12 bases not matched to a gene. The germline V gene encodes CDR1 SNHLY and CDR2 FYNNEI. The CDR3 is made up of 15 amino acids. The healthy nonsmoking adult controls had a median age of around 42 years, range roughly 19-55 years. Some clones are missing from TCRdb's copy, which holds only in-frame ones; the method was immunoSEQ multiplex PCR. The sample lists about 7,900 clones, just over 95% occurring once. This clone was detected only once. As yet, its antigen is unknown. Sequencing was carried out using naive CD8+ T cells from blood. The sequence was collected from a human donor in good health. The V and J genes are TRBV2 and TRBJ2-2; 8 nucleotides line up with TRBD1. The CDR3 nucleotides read TGTGCCATATCTGACCGGACAGGGATAACCGGGGAGCTGTTTTTT. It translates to CAISDRTGITGELFF.